This TCR beta chain was recovered during a study of blood T cell repertoires in COVID-19. With 4 bases removed from V and 3 bases from J, the gap between germline ends came to 7 bases. CDR3 size: 13 residues. Germline V gene data show CDR1 as MNHEY and CDR2 as SVGAGI. Clones were read by immunoSEQ multiplex PCR, and TCRdb kept only the in-frame ones, dropping some. The sample lists tens of thousands of clones, around 90% seen once, with nearly 7.5% in the top ten. The V call is TRBV6-5, the J call TRBJ1-5; D not resolved. The specimen sequenced was peripheral blood. This clonotype was sampled from a human donor with active COVID-19. The donor label of this sample is uncertain. DNA for the CDR3: TGTGCCAGCAGTTCAGGAACCAATCAGCCCCAGCATTTT. It is translated as CASSSGTNQPQHF.